The source of this T cell receptor beta chain is a study of CD8 T cells in ankylosing spondylitis. Study conclusions and caveats: About 8 highly homologous variants made up a TCR beta motif, and this motif appeared characteristic of ankylosing spondylitis blood.

Quantitative barcoded 5'-RACE was used to prepare TCR beta libraries. TCRdb independently ran MiXCR on the 5' RACE reads; one entry per CDR3 protein. The data show 350,000 or so distinct CDR3 sequences, under 8.5% seen once. Germline lookup yields CDR1 SGHTA and CDR2 FQGNSA. This CDR3 comprises 15 residues. Trimming took 1 base from V and 9 from J; bases not matched to a gene: 9. Regarding this clonotype: The antigen remains undetermined.

Sequences were obtained from blood, either unsorted or a sorted T cell fraction (not recorded which). The chain is built from TRBV7-2 and TRBJ2-1; 7 bases match TRBD2. This receptor was taken from a male donor with ankylosing spondylitis. In DNA, the CDR3 is TGTGCCAGCAGCTTAGGGACTAGACCCGACGGTGAGCAGTTCTTC. As protein: CASSLGTRPDGEQFF.